Included here is one T cell receptor beta chain sequence, with context. These data are taken from a study of T cell responses to AZD1222 COVID-19 vaccine. Some clones are missing from TCRdb's copy, which holds only in-frame ones; the method was immunoSEQ multiplex PCR. The sample shows roughly 120,000 clones, 70% to 90% of them seen only once. This CDR3 is 16 amino acids long. From germline, CDR1 is SGHTA and CDR2 FQGNSA. The V segment lost 5 bases and the J segment 9 bases; nucleotides outside the gene matches: 14. Material: peripheral blood, obtained on day 0 of AZD1222 vaccination. The chain couples TRBV7-2 to TRBJ2-1, with 9 bases that match TRBD1. This receptor was identified in an adult in good health. The CDR3 bases are TGTGCCAGCAGCCCCCCCGGAGACAGGGGGAGAGTTGAGCAGTTCTTC. Protein: CASSPPGDRGRVEQFF.